This TCR beta chain was found in a study of blood T cell repertoires in COVID-19. Background on the study: Both acute and convalescent COVID-19 samples were obtained from the United States, Italy and Spain. T cells, B-cell-depleted T cells, or PBMCs provided the cDNA or gDNA that served as material.

As processed by the authors: It was from reference gene primer amplification that nucleated cell counts were estimated. Method: immunoSEQ multiplex PCR; TCRdb's copy keeps in-frame clones and lacks some. V, J and clone size reflect that table, while D and trimming were determined from the DNA. Of about 150,000 clones in the sample, 80% to 90% are singletons; the top ten hold around 3.5%. This CDR3 contains 16 residues. With 0 bases removed from V and 4 bases from J, the gap between germline ends came to 13 bases. Germline loops: CDR1 LGHNA, CDR2 YSLEER. The chain joins TRBV4-3 to TRBJ2-1; D call uncertain. The sequence derives from a man between 65 and 80 years old with acute or convalescent COVID-19. The sequenced material came from peripheral blood. DNA for the CDR3: TGCGCCAGCAGCCAAGATCGCGGAGTTTTTTACAATGAGCAGTTCTTC. Protein product: CASSQDRGVFYNEQFF.